This T cell receptor beta chain originates from a study of blood T cell repertoires in COVID-19. About the study: T cells, B-cell-depleted T cells, or PBMCs provided the cDNA or gDNA that served as material.

This CDR3 is built from 17 residues. Germline V gene data show CDR1 as SGHAT and CDR2 as FQNNGV. The trim removed 3 bases at V and 3 bases at J, leaving 10 bases unmatched. In the original analysis: Reference gene primer amplification gave nucleated cell count estimates. Using immunoSEQ multiplex PCR, the repertoire was profiled, and TCRdb retains in-frame clones only, with some absent. That table is the source of V, J and clone size, and D and trimming were worked out from the DNA. Of 60,000 to 75,000 clones in the sample, around nine tenths are singletons; the top ten hold less than 20%. The origin of this receptor is a woman older than 75 with active COVID-19. Sequences were obtained from peripheral blood. The rearrangement joins TRBV11-2 to TRBJ2-1, with 8 nucleotides matching TRBD2. The chain's CDR3 is CASSFTSGGNLYNEQFF. The CDR3 nucleotides are TGTGCCAGCAGCTTTACAAGCGGGGGTAACCTCTACAATGAGCAGTTCTTC. Using reference TRBV11-2 and TRBJ2-1 for the parts outside the CDR3, the full variable domain is EAGVAQSPRYKIIEKRQSVAFWCNPISGHATLYWYQQILGQGPKLLIQFQNNGVVDDSQLPKDRFSAERLKGVDSTLKIQPAKLEDSAVYLCASSFTSGGNLYNEQFFGPGTRLTVL.